The 8 T cell receptor beta chains below all came from one sample that was sequenced in a study of blood T cell repertoires in COVID-19. Clones were sequenced by immunoSEQ multiplex PCR, and TCRdb holds only the in-frame ones, with some missing. Of a few hundred thousand clones listed, around nine tenths are singletons. Sequencing was done on a sample of peripheral blood. The receptor set was obtained from a man aged 55 to 69 with acute or convalescent COVID-19.

The genes are TRBV29-1 and TRBJ1-2, with TRBD1 as a possible D gene (6 bases). The CDR3 sequence is 11 residues long. Trimming removed 7 bases at V and 8 bases at J, with 14 bases between. In germline, CDR1 is SQVTM, CDR2 ANQGSEA. Here the CDR3 DNA reads TGCAGCGCTACAGGGAGAGGCGGCTACACCTTC. Translated: CSATGRGGYTF.

The V and J genes are TRBV4-2 and TRBJ1-5; 8 bases agree with TRBD1. The germline gives CDR1 LGHNA, CDR2 YNFKEQ. Unmatched junction bases numbered 6, after V lost 0 bases and J lost 2 bases. CDR3 length: 17 residues. The CDR3 coding sequence is TGTGCCAGCAGCCAAGACGGGGGACAGGTGGGCAATCAGCCCCAGCATTTT. It yields the protein CASSQDGGQVGNQPQHF.

V gene TRBV11-2 combines with J gene TRBJ2-7, with 10 bases lining up with TRBD1. The trim removed 4 bases at V and 6 bases at J, leaving 6 bases unmatched. Germline CDR1 SGHAT, CDR2 FQNNGV. The CDR3 is 14 amino acids. CDR3 in amino acids: CASSSLRQGAEQYF. In DNA, the CDR3 is TGTGCCAGCAGCTCCCTCCGACAGGGGGCCGAGCAGTACTTC.

Only a few counts were recorded for this clone. The chain joins TRBV30 to TRBJ1-3; tentative D call: TRBD1 (5 bases). Germline V gene data show CDR1 as GTSNPN and CDR2 as SVGIG (reference sequence). The CDR3 consists of 14 residues. The V end lost 1 base, the J end lost 7 bases, and 14 bases lay between the germline ends. The CDR3 DNA reads TGTGCCTGGAGTGAATGGGGCGTACGGAACACCATATATTTT. As protein: CAWSEWGVRNTIYF. Based on the CDR3 plus reference TRBV30 and TRBJ1-3, the full variable domain is SQTIHQWPATLVQPVGSPLSLECTVEGTSNPNLYWYRQAAGRGLQLLFYSVGIGQISSEVPQNLSASRPQDRQFILSSKKLLLSDSGFYLCAWSEWGVRNTIYFGEGSWLTVV.

V and J are TRBV7-9 and TRBJ2-2; D might be TRBD2 (5 bases). The CDR3 is 18 residues long. CDR1 is SEHNR, CDR2 FQNEAQ, per germline (reference sequence). Trimming stripped 5 bases from V and 6 bases from J, with 25 bases between. The CDR3 region has the DNA TGTGCCAGCAGCCGGATGGCTCGGCTAGCTCTCGCCGCCGGGGAGCTGTTTTTT. Amino acid sequence: CASSRMARLALAAGELFF. Looking up the rest from reference TRBV7-9 and TRBJ2-2 gives the full variable domain: DTGVSQNPRHKITKRGQNVTFRCDPISEHNRLYWYRQTLGQGPEFLTYFQNEAQLEKSRLLSDRFSAERPKGSFSTLEIQRTEQGDSAMYLCASSRMARLALAAGELFFGEGSRLTVL.

The V and J genes are TRBV5-1 and TRBJ2-1, with TRBD2 identical over 7 bases. The trim removed 0 bases at V and 15 bases at J, leaving 9 bases unmatched. The CDR3 sequence is 13 residues long. Looked up from germline, CDR1 is SGHRS and CDR2 is YFSETQ. CDR3 amino acids: CASSLAGERGAFF. CDR3 coding DNA: TGCGCCAGCAGCTTGGCCGGCGAGCGGGGCGCGTTCTTC.

CDR3 loop: CASSSLGAGDYNEQFF. The CDR3 bases are TGTGCCAGCAGTTCACTCGGGGCGGGGGATTACAATGAGCAGTTCTTC. This sequence joins TRBV27 and TRBJ2-1; TRBD2 matches at 7 bases. The CDR3 runs 16 residues. CDR1 MNHEY and CDR2 SMNVEV come from the germline V gene (reference sequence). The trim removed 4 bases at V and 4 bases at J, leaving 10 bases unmatched.

This clone turned up a few times. V and J are TRBV4-3 and TRBJ2-2; 9 positions agree with TRBD1. CDR3 length: 18 amino acids. Germline values: CDR1 LGHNA, CDR2 YSLEER. The V and J ends lost 4 bases and 4 bases, in that order; junction bases with no gene match: 13. The CDR3 DNA sequence: TGCGCCAGCAGCCCCCAACAGGTGGACAGGGGAATCACCGGGGAGCTGTTTTTT. It codes for CASSPQQVDRGITGELFF.